This TCR beta chain is drawn from a study of T cell changes during pregnancy in multiple sclerosis. Sequenced by immunoSEQ multiplex PCR; TCRdb stores in-frame clones only, minus some. The profile shows roughly 69,000 clones, 75% to 95% of them singletons. The germline gives CDR1 LGHNA, CDR2 YSLEER. The CDR3 sequence is 13 residues long. Trimming took 1 base from V and 13 from J, leaving 16 bases between them. This chain uses TRBV4-3 with TRBJ1-2; tentatively, D is TRBD1 (5 bases). The TCR sequence derives from a female donor in good health, enrolled as a control in a pregnancy study. The source material was CD4+ T cells from peripheral blood mononuclear cells, sampled in the third trimester of pregnancy. DNA of the CDR3: TGCGCCAGCAGCCAAGGTGGGTCAGGGAAAGGCACCTTC. Translation: CASSQGGSGKGTF.